This record looks at one TCR beta chain sequence and its context. The CDR3 is made up of 13 amino acids. Deletions cut 3 bases from V and 2 bases from J, with 8 bases between. The germline V gene encodes CDR1 MDHEN and CDR2 SYDVKM. The data were obtained in a study of blood T cell repertoires in COVID-19. Using immunoSEQ multiplex PCR, the repertoire was profiled, and TCRdb retains in-frame clones only, with some absent. This sample yields around 13,000 clones, of which 80% to 90% are seen a single time; roughly 51% belongs to the top ten. The chain carries TRBV28 and TRBJ2-7; D gene uncertain. The sequence was obtained from a man aged 80 or over with acute or convalescent COVID-19. The source material was peripheral blood. The CDR3 region has the DNA TGTGCCAGCAGTTTGGTGAGCCCCTACGAGCAGTACTTC. Protein sequence: CASSLVSPYEQYF.